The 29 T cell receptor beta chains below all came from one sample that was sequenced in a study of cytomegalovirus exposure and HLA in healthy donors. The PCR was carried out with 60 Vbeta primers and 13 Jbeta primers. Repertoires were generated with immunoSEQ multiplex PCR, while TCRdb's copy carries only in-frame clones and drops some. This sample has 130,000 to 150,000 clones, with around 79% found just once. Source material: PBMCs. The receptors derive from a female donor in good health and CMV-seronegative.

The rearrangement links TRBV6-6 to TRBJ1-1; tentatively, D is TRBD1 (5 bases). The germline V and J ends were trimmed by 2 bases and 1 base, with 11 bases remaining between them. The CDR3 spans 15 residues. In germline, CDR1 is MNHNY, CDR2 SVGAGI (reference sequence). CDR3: CASSYGGRRNTEAFF. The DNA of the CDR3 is TGTGCCAGCAGTTACGGGGGGAGGAGGAACACTGAAGCTTTCTTT.

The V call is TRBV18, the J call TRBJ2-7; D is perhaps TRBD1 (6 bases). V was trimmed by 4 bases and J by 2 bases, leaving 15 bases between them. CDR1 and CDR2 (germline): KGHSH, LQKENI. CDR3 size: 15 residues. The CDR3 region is CASSRGGRTAYEQYF. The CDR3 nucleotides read TGTGCCAGCTCACGAGGCGGCCGGACAGCCTACGAGCAGTACTTC.

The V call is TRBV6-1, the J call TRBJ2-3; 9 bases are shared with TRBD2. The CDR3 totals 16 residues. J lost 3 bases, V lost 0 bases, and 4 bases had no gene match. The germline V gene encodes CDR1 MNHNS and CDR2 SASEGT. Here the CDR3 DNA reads TGTGCCAGCAGTGAAGCGTGGCTAGCGGGAACAGATACGCAGTATTTT. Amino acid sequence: CASSEAWLAGTDTQYF.

The CDR3 nucleotides read TGTGCCAGCAGACCTAGCGGGGCAGAGCAGTTCTTC. Translating it yields CASRPSGAEQFF. The gene calls are TRBV6-5 and TRBJ2-1; 9 nucleotides line up with TRBD2. Per the germline V gene, CDR1 is MNHEY and CDR2 is SVGAGI. The V gene end was trimmed by 6 bases and the J gene end by 10 bases; junction bases not matched to a gene: 4. CDR3 size: 12 residues.

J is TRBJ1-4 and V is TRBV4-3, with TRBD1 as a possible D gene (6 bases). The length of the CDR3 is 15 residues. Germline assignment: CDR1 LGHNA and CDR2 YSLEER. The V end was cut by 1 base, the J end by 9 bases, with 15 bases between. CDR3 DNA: TGCGCCAGCAGCCAAGGGGCGCGAGGGGGTCAAAAACTGTTTTTT. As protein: CASSQGARGGQKLFF.

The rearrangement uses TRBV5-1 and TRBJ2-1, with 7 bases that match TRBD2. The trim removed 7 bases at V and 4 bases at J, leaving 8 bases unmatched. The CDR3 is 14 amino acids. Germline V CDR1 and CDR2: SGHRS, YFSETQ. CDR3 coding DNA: TGCGCCAGCGGGAGGGCCACTTCTTACAATGAGCAGTTCTTC. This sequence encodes CASGRATSYNEQFF.

The CDR3 region is CASTLRQYNEQFF. CDR3 DNA: TGTGCCAGCACTTTGCGTCAATACAATGAGCAGTTCTTC. The rearrangement joins TRBV2 to TRBJ2-1; unclear D gene. The CDR3 covers 13 residues. Germline V gene data show CDR1 as SNHLY and CDR2 as FYNNEI. Trimming took off 7 bases at V and 4 bases at J, with 11 bases between the two ends.

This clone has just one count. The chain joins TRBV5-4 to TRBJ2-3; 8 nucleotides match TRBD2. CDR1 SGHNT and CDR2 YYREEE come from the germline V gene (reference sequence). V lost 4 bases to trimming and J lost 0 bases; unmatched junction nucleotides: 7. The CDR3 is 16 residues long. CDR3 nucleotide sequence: TGTGCCAGCAGCAGGAGAATAGCGGGGAGCACAGATACGCAGTATTTT. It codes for CASSRRIAGSTDTQYF.

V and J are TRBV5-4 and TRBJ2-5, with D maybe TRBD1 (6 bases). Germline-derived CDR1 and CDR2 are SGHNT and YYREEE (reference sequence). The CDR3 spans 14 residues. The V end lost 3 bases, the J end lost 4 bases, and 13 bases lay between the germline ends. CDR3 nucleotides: TGTGCCAGCAGCTCAAACAGGGTCGGAGAGACCCAGTACTTC. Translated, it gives CASSSNRVGETQYF.

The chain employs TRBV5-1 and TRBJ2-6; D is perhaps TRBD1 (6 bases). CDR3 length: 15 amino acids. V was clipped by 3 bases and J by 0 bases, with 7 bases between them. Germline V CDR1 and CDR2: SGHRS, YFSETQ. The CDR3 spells CASSSRGSGANVLTF. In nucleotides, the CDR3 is TGCGCCAGCAGCTCCAGGGGCTCTGGGGCCAACGTCCTGACTTTC.

The CDR3 nucleotides are TGTGCCAGCAGCGCCCCTCGGGACAGGGGGGACTATGGCTACACCTTC. It translates to CASSAPRDRGDYGYTF. V gene TRBV9 combines with J gene TRBJ1-2; 11 bases match TRBD1. The junction had 7 bases not matched to a gene; V was cut back by 3 bases and J by 3 bases. In germline, CDR1 is SGDLS, CDR2 YYNGEE. The CDR3 extends over 16 amino acids.

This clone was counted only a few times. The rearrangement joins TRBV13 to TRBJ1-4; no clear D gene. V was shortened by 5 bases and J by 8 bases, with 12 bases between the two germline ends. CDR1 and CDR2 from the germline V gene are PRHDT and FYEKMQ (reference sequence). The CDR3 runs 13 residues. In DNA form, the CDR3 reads TGTGCCAGCAGCATCGGGGTACGCGAAAAACTGTTTTTT. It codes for CASSIGVREKLFF. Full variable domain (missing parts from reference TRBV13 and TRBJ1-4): AAGVIQSPRHLIKEKRETATLKCYPIPRHDTVYWYQQGPGQDPQFLISFYEKMQSDKGSIPDRFSAQQFSDYHSELNMSSLELGDSALYFCASSIGVREKLFFGSGTQLSVL.

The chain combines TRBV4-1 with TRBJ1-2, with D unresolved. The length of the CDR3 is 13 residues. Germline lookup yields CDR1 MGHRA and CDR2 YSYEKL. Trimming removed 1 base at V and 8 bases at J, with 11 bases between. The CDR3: CASSQGREGGYTF. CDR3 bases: TGCGCCAGCAGCCAAGGACGAGAGGGAGGCTACACCTTC.

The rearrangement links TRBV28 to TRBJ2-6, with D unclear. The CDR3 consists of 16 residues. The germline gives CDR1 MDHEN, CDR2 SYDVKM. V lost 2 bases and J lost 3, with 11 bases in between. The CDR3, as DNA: TGTGCCAGCAGTTTAAGAGGATTTGGTGGGGCCAACGTCCTGACTTTC. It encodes CASSLRGFGGANVLTF.

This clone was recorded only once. The CDR3 spells CASSRDRGRSTTDTQYF. CDR3 DNA: TGTGCCAGCAGCCGGGACAGGGGGCGCAGTACGACAGATACGCAGTATTTT. The V gene is TRBV7-2, the J gene TRBJ2-3; 12 positions match TRBD1. CDR1 is SGHTA, CDR2 FQGNSA, per germline. V gave up 5 bases and J gave up 3 bases; unmatched junction bases: 9. This CDR3 region has 17 residues. The full variable domain, its missing parts supplied by reference TRBV7-2 and TRBJ2-3, is GAGVSQSPSNKVTEKGKDVELRCDPISGHTALYWYRQSLGQGLEFLIYFQGNSAPDKSGLPSDRFSAERTGGSVSTLTIQRTQQEDSAVYLCASSRDRGRSTTDTQYFGPGTRLTVL.

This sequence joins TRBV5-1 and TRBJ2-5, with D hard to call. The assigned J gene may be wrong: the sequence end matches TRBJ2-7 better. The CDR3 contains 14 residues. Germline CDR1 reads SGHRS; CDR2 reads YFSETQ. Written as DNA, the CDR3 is TGCGCCAGCAGCTTGGGGCGGAACAACTACGAGCAGTACTTC. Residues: CASSLGRNNYEQYF.

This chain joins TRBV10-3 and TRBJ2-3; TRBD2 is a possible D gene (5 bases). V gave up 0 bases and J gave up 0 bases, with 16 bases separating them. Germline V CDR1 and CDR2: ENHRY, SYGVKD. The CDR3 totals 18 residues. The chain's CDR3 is CAISESRTHSPSTDTQYF. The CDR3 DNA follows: TGTGCCATCAGTGAGTCAAGGACTCACTCTCCTAGCACAGATACGCAGTATTTT.

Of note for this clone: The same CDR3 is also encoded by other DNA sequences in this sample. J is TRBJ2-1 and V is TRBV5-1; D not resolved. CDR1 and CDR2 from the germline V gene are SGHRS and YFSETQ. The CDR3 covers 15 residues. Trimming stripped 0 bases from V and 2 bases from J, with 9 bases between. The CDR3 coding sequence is TGCGCCAGCAGCTTGGTTGGCGGTACCTACAATGAGCAGTTCTTC. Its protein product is CASSLVGGTYNEQFF.

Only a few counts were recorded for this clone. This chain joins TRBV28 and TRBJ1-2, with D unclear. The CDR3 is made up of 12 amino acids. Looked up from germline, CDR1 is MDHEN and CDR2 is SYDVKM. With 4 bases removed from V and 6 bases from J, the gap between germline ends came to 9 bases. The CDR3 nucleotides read TGTGCCAGCAGTTCTGTGTTCGATGGCTACACCTTC. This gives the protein CASSSVFDGYTF.

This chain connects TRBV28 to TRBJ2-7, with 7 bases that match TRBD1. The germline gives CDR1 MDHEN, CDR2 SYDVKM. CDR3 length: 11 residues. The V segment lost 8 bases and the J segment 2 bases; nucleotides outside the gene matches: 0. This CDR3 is CASGTAYEQYF. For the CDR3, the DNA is TGTGCCAGCGGGACAGCCTACGAGCAGTACTTC.

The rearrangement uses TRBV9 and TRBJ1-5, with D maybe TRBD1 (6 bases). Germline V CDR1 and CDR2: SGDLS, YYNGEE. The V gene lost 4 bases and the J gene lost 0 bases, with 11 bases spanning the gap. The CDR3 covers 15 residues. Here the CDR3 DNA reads TGTGCCAGCAGCCGATCAGGGGATAGCAATCAGCCCCAGCATTTT. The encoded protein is CASSRSGDSNQPQHF.

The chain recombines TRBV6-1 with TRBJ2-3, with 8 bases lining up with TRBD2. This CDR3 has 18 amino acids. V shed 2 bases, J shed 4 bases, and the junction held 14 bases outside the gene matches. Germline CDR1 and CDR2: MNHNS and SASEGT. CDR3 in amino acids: CASSERGGWGMIADTQYF. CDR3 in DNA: TGTGCCAGCAGTGAACGGGGGGGGTGGGGGATGATTGCAGATACGCAGTATTTT.

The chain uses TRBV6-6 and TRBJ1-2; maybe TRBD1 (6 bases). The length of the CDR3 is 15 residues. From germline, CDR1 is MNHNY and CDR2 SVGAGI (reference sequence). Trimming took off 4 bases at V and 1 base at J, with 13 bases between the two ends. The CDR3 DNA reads TGTGCCAGCAGTTCCCCGGACAGCTTTAACTATGGCTACACCTTC. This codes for CASSSPDSFNYGYTF.

The CDR3 here is CASSYFGAAGETQYF. The CDR3 bases are TGTGCCAGCAGTTATTTTGGGGCGGCCGGGGAGACCCAGTACTTC. This chain links TRBV6-6 with TRBJ2-5; D is possibly TRBD1 (5 bases). There are 15 residues in the CDR3. V gave up 3 bases and J gave up 5 bases, with 16 bases separating them. Germline loops: CDR1 MNHNY, CDR2 SVGAGI (reference sequence).

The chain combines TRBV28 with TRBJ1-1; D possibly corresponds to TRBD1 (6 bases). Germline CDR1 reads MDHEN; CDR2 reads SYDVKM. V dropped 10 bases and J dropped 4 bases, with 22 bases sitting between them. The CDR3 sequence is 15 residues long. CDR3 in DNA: TGTGCCATCCACCTATACGGACAGCCGACCACTGAAGCTTTCTTT. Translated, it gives CAIHLYGQPTTEAFF. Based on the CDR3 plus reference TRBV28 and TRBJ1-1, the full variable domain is DVKVTQSSRYLVKRTGEKVFLECVQDMDHENMFWYRQDPGLGLRLIYFSYDVKMKEKGDIPEGYSVSREKKERFSLILESASTNQTSMYLCAIHLYGQPTTEAFFGQGTRLTVV.

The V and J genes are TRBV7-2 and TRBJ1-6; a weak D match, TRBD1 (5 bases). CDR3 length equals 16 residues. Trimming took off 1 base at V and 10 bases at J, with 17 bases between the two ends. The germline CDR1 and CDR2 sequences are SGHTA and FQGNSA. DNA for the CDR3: TGTGCCAGCAGCTTAGGGTTCGGTCAGGGTGCATCACCCCTCCACTTT. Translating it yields CASSLGFGQGASPLHF. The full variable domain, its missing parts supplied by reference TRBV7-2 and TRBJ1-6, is GAGVSQSPSNKVTEKGKDVELRCDPISGHTALYWYRQSLGQGLEFLIYFQGNSAPDKSGLPSDRFSAERTGGSVSTLTIQRTQQEDSAVYLCASSLGFGQGASPLHFGNGTRLTVT.

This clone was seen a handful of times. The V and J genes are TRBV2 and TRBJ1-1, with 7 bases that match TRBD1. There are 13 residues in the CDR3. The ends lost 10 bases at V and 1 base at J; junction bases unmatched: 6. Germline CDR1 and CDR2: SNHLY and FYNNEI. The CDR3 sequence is CATGQEANTEAFF. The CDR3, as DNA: TGTGCCACCGGACAGGAAGCGAACACTGAAGCTTTCTTT.

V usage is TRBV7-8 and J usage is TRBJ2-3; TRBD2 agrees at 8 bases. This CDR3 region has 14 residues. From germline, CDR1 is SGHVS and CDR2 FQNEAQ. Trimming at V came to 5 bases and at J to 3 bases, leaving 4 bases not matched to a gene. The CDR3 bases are TGTGCCAGCAGCCCCAGACTAGCGACAGATACGCAGTATTTT. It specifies CASSPRLATDTQYF.

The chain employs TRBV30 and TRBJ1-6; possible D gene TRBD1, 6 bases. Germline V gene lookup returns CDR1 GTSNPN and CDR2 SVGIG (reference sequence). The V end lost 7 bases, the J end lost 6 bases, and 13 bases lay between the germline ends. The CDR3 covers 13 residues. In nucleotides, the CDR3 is TGTGCCTCGTCCGGACAGCTTAATTCACCCCTCCACTTT. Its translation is CASSGQLNSPLHF.